These T cell receptor beta chains were read from a single sample in a study of shared clonotypes between healthy human individuals. Some clones are missing from TCRdb's copy, which holds only in-frame ones; the method was immunoSEQ multiplex PCR. The repertoire holds roughly 2,500,000 clones, with 93% as singletons. Sequences were obtained from naive CD4+ T cells from PBMCs. Receptor source: a man aged 18 to 29 in good health. Some clones in this sample may be carry-over from other donors' samples. Both conserved end residues are part of each CDR3. A D gene is named only where the DNA matches it firmly. Clone size is stated in some rows and not others, as once, few, many or a class when expanded.

size | J | V | D | DNA | CDR3
. | TRBJ2-1 | TRBV14 | . | TGTGCCAGCAGCCAAGATCGAAGGGCGACACACAATGAGCAGTTCTTC | CASSQDRRATHNEQFF
. | TRBJ1-5 | TRBV28 | . | TGTGCCAGCAGTTTGAGGGGCCCTACAGGGTATCAGCCCCAGCATTTT | CASSLRGPTGYQPQHF
. | TRBJ1-2 | TRBV18 | . | TGTGCCAGCTCACCACTTGGACTGACGATAAACTATGGCTACACCTTC | CASSPLGLTINYGYTF
. | TRBJ1-5 | TRBV19 | TRBD1 | TGTGCCAGTAGTCTAACAGGGGGACAGCCCCAGCATTTT | CASSLTGGQPQHF
. | TRBJ2-2 | TRBV7-9 | . | TGTGCCAGCAGGGCAATGACAGGGAACACCGGGGAGCTGTTTTTT | CASRAMTGNTGELFF
. | TRBJ1-1 | TRBV6-5 | . | TGTGCCAGCAGTTACCGGGAGGGCGGCACTGAAGCTTTCTTT | CASSYREGGTEAFF
. | TRBJ2-3 | TRBV5-6 | TRBD1 | TGTGCCAGCAGCTTGCCGGACAGGGACCGGGCAGATACGCAGTATTTT | CASSLPDRDRADTQYF
. | TRBJ2-2 | TRBV7-2 | . | TGTGCCAGCAGCTTTCTTGGCGGAAGGGATACCGGGGAGCTGTTTTTT | CASSFLGGRDTGELFF
. | TRBJ1-4 | TRBV7-6 | . | TGTGCCAGCAGCCTCCGGGCAGCTAATAATGGAGCTAATGAAAAACTGTTTTTT | CASSLRAANNGANEKLFF
. | TRBJ2-1 | TRBV18 | . | TGTGCCAGCTCACCCGAACTAGAGCAGTTCTTC | CASSPELEQFF
. | TRBJ1-2 | TRBV4-1 | . | TGCGCCAGCAGTCCCCAGGGCCACTATGGCTACACCTTC | CASSPQGHYGYTF
. | TRBJ1-1 | TRBV9 | . | TGTGCCAGCAGCGGATACAGAGGGACGGCGAACACTGAAGCTTTCTTT | CASSGYRGTANTEAFF
. | TRBJ1-1 | TRBV5-4 | . | TGTGCCAGCAGCCCCCCGGGTTTGAACACTGAAGCTTTCTTT | CASSPPGLNTEAFF
. | TRBJ1-1 | TRBV7-9 | . | TGTGCCAGCAGGCCCATCGGACGACTGAACACTGAAGCTTTCTTT | CASRPIGRLNTEAFF
. | TRBJ1-4 | TRBV7-2 | TRBD1 | TGTGCCAGCAGCTCGACAGGGGCTAATGAAAAACTGTTTTTT | CASSSTGANEKLFF
few | TRBJ1-2 | TRBV2 | . | TGTGCCAGCAGAATAGTACCCCCGGGACAAGCGGGCTATGGCTACACCTTC | CASRIVPPGQAGYGYTF
. | TRBJ1-1 | TRBV6-4 | . | TGTGCCAGCAGTGCCTTTTTGAACACTGAAGCTTTCTTT | CASSAFLNTEAFF
. | TRBJ2-3 | TRBV27 | TRBD2 | TGTGCCAGCAGTCGACTAGCGGTAGATACGCAGTATTTT | CASSRLAVDTQYF
. | TRBJ1-5 | TRBV27 | . | TGTGCCAGCAGTTTTCCGGGTTACGGCTATAGCAATCAGCCCCAGCATTTT | CASSFPGYGYSNQPQHF
once | TRBJ2-3 | TRBV9 | . | TGTGCCAGCAGCCCGGAGTCGCCCACAGATACGCAGTATTTT | CASSPESPTDTQYF
. | TRBJ1-1 | TRBV6-1 | TRBD1 | TGTGCCAGCAGTGTAGGGGGCGGTAGGACTGAAGCTTTCTTT | CASSVGGGRTEAFF
. | TRBJ1-1 | TRBV5-1 | . | TGCGCCAGCAGCCCCGATCGGGTGAGGCCTGAAGCTTTCTTT | CASSPDRVRPEAFF
. | TRBJ2-7 | TRBV9 | . | TGTGCCAGCAGCGCCTTTGGGACGGCCTACGAGCAGTACTTC | CASSAFGTAYEQYF
. | TRBJ1-1 | TRBV16 | TRBD1 | TGTGCCAGCAGCCATCCAGACAGGGCTGAAGCTTTCTTT | CASSHPDRAEAFF
. | TRBJ2-1 | TRBV6-1 | . | TGTGCCAGCAGTGACCGAAAAGGTGAGCAGTTCTTC | CASSDRKGEQFF
. | TRBJ2-5 | TRBV28 | TRBD2 | TGTGCCAGCAACGGACCCGGGGGGGTAGAGACCCAGTACTTC | CASNGPGGVETQYF
. | TRBJ1-1 | TRBV6-1 | . | TGTGCCAGCAGCCCGGGGCAGCGAGGTACTGAAGCTTTCTTT | CASSPGQRGTEAFF
. | TRBJ2-3 | TRBV28 | . | TGTGCCAGCAGTTTAGGGTCCCCAGATACGCAGTATTTT | CASSLGSPDTQYF
. | TRBJ2-1 | TRBV29-1 | TRBD1 | TGCAGCGTTATACGGACAGGGTCCTACAATGAGCAGTTCTTC | CSVIRTGSYNEQFF
. | TRBJ1-5 | TRBV10-2 | . | TGCGCCAGCTCCCCCGGGGATTGGGCCCAGCATTTT | CASSPGDWAQHF
. | TRBJ1-1 | TRBV5-1 | . | TGCGCCAGCAGCGACACGGGTCTTGAGCTCGCCTTT | CASSDTGLELAF
once | TRBJ1-4 | TRBV27 | . | TGTGCCAGCAGCCGGAAGGGTGCAACTAATGAAAAACTGTTTTTT | CASSRKGATNEKLFF
once | TRBJ2-1 | TRBV28 | . | TGTGCCATCAAGCGGAGGGCCAATGAGCAGTTCTTC | CAIKRRANEQFF
. | TRBJ2-1 | TRBV28 | . | TGTGCCAGCAGTTTGGGCCGGGATGAGCAGTTCTTC | CASSLGRDEQFF
. | TRBJ2-3 | TRBV4-3 | TRBD2 | TGCGCCAGCAGCCTCACGGGACTAGCGGACACAGATACGCAGTATTTT | CASSLTGLADTDTQYF
few | TRBJ1-5 | TRBV5-6 | . | TGTGCCAGCAGCTTGGGTAGCAATCAGCCCCAGCATTTT | CASSLGSNQPQHF
. | TRBJ2-1 | TRBV9 | TRBD1 | TGTGCCAGCGACAGGGGGCTAAACAATGAGCAGTTCTTC | CASDRGLNNEQFF
once | TRBJ2-7 | TRBV30 | TRBD1 | TGTGCCTCACTAGGACAGGGGGGTATCGAGCAGTACTTC | CASLGQGGIEQYF
. | TRBJ1-2 | TRBV5-4 | TRBD1 | TGTGCCAGCAAAGGACCCCCAGGGACAGGGGACCATGGCTACACCTTC | CASKGPPGTGDHGYTF
. | TRBJ1-1 | TRBV7-2 | TRBD1 | TGTGCCAGCAGCTCCACAGGGGTGAACACTGAAGCTTTCTTT | CASSSTGVNTEAFF
. | TRBJ2-5 | TRBV5-8 | . | TGTGCCAGCAGCTTGGCACTGACGTCAGCACAAGAGACCCAGTACTTC | CASSLALTSAQETQYF
. | TRBJ1-3 | TRBV6-5 | TRBD1 | TGTGCCAGCAGTTACACCACAGGGGTCTCTGGAAACACCATATATTTT | CASSYTTGVSGNTIYF
. | TRBJ2-1 | TRBV7-9 | . | TGTGCCAGCAGCGTTAGGAGGGACTCAAGTAATGAGCAGTTCTTC | CASSVRRDSSNEQFF
. | TRBJ1-5 | TRBV28 | . | TGTGCCAGCTCCCCAGCGGGGTCCATCAATCAGCCCCAGCATTTT | CASSPAGSINQPQHF
. | TRBJ1-1 | TRBV7-8 | . | TGTGCCAGCAGCCCGGGTAGAAACACTGAAGCTTTCTTT | CASSPGRNTEAFF
. | TRBJ1-6 | TRBV27 | . | TGTGCCAGCAGCCCCCCCCCGAGGGGCAGTCCCTATAATTCACCCCTCCACTTT | CASSPPPRGSPYNSPLHF
once | TRBJ2-7 | TRBV5-1 | . | TGCGCCAGCAGCCTAGCGTCGGGCTACGAGCAGTACTTC | CASSLASGYEQYF
once | TRBJ1-5 | TRBV6-6 | . | TGTGCCAGCAGCCCTCGAGGCGGGACAATCGGTCAGCCCCAGCATTTT | CASSPRGGTIGQPQHF
few | TRBJ1-5 | TRBV28 | . | TGTGCCAGCAGTTCGGATCAGCCCCAGCATTTT | CASSSDQPQHF
. | TRBJ1-2 | TRBV18 | . | TGTGCCAGCTCACCAAACGCCGGGACAAACTATGGCTACACCTTC | CASSPNAGTNYGYTF
. | TRBJ1-5 | TRBV19 | TRBD1 | TGTGCCAGTAGTTTCGACAGGGCCCAGCCCCAGCATTTT | CASSFDRAQPQHF